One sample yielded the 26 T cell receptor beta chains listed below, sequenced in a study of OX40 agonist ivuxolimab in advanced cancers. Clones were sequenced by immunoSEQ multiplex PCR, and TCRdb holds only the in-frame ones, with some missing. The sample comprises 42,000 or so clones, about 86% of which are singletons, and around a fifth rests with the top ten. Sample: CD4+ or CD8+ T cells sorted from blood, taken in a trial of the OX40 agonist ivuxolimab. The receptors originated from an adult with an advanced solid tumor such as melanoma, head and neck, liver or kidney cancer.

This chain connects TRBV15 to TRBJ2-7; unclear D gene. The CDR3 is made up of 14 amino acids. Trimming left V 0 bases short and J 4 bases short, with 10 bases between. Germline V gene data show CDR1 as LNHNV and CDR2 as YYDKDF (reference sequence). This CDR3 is CATSRDAGWYEQYF. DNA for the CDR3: TGTGCCACCAGCAGAGATGCAGGTTGGTACGAGCAGTACTTC.

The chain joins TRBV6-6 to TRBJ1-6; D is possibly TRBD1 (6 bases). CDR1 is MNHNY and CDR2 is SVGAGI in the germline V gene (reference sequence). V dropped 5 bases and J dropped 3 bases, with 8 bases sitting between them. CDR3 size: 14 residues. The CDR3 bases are TGTGCCAGCAGTCAGGGGATCTATAATTCACCCCTCCACTTT. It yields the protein CASSQGIYNSPLHF.

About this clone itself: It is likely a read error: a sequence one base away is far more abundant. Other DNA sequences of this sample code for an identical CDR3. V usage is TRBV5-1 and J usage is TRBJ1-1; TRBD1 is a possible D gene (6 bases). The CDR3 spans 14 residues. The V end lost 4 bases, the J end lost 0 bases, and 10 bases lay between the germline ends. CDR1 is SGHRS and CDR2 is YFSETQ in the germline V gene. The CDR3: CASSPGAMNTEAFF. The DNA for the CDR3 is TGCGCCAGCAGCCCGGGGGCCATGAACACTGAAGCTTTCTTT.

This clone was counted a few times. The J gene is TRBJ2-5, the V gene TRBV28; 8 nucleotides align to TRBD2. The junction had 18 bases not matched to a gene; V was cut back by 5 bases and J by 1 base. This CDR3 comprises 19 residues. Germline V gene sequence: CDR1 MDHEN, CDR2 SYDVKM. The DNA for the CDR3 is TGTGCCAGCAGTGACTTGGGGCGGGGGGCCCGAAGTATCCAAGAGACCCAGTACTTC. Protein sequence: CASSDLGRGARSIQETQYF. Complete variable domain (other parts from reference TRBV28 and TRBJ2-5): DVKVTQSSRYLVKRTGEKVFLECVQDMDHENMFWYRQDPGLGLRLIYFSYDVKMKEKGDIPEGYSVSREKKERFSLILESASTNQTSMYLCASSDLGRGARSIQETQYFGPGTRLLVL.

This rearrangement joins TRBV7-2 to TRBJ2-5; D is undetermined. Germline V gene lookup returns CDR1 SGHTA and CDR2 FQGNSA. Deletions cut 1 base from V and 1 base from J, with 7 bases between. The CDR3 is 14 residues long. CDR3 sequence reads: CASSLENSQETQYF. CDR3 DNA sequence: TGTGCCAGCAGCTTAGAAAACAGCCAAGAGACCCAGTACTTC.

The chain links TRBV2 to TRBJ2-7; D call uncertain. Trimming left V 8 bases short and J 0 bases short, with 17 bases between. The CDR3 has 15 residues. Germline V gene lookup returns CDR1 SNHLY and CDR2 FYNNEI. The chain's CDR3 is CASAAGQASSYEQYV. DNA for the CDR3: TGTGCCAGCGCCGCTGGGCAGGCGAGCTCCTACGAGCAGTACGTC.

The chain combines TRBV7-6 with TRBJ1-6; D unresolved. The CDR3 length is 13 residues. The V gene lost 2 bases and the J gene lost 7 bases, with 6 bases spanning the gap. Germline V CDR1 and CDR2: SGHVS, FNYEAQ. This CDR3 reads CASSLRGNSPLHF. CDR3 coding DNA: TGTGCCAGCAGCTTACGCGGCAATTCACCCCTCCACTTT.

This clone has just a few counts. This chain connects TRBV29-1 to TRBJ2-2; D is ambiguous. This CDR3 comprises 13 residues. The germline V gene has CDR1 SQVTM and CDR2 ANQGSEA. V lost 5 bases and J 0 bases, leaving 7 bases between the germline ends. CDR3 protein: CSVIPPNTGELFF. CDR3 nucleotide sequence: TGCAGCGTTATTCCTCCGAACACCGGGGAGCTGTTTTTT.

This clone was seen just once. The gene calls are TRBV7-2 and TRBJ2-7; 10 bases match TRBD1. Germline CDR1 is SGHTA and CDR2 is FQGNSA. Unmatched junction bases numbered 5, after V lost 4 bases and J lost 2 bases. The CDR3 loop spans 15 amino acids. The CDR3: CASSSWTGGTYEQYF. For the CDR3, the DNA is TGTGCCAGCAGCTCCTGGACAGGGGGGACCTACGAGCAGTACTTC.

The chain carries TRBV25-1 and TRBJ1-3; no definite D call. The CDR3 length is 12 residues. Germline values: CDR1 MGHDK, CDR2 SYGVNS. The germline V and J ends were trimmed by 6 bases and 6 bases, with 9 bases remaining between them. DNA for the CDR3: TGTGCCAGCAGGGAAGGCCTAAACACCATATATTTT. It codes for CASREGLNTIYF.

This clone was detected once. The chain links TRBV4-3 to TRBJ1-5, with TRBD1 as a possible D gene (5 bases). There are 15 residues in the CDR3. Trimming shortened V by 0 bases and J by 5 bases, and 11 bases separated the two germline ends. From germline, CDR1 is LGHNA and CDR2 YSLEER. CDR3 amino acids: CASSQEGASDQPQHF. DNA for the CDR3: TGCGCCAGCAGCCAAGAAGGGGCCAGCGATCAGCCCCAGCATTTT.

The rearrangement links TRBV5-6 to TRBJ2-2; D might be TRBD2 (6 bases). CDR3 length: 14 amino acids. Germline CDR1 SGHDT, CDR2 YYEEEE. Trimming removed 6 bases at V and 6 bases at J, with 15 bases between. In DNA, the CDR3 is TGTGCCAGCACAAACGGGGGAAGCGCCGGGGAGCTGTTTTTT. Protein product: CASTNGGSAGELFF.

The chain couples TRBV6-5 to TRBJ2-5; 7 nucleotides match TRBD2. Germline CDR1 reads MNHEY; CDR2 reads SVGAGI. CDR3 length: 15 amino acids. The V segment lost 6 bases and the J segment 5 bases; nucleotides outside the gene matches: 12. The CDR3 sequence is CASRSTSSWGETQYF. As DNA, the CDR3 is TGTGCCAGCAGATCGACTAGCAGCTGGGGGGAGACCCAGTACTTC.

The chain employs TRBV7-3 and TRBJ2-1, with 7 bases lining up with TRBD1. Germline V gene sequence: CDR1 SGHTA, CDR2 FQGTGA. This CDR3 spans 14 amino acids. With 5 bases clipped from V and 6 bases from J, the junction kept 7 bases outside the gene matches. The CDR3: CASSGRGLLNEQFF. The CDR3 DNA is TGTGCCAGCAGCGGAAGGGGGCTGCTCAATGAGCAGTTCTTC.

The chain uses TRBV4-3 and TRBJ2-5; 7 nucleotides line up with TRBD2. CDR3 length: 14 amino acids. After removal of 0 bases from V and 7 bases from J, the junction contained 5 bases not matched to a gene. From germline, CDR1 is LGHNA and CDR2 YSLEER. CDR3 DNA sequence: TGCGCCAGCAGCCAAGAGGGCAGGGAGGGGACCCAGTACTTC. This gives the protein CASSQEGREGTQYF.

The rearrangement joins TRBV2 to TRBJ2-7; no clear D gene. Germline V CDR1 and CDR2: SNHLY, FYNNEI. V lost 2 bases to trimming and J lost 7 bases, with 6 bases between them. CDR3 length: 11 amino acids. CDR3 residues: CASSESREQYV. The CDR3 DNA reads TGTGCCAGCAGTGAAAGTCGAGAGCAGTACGTC.

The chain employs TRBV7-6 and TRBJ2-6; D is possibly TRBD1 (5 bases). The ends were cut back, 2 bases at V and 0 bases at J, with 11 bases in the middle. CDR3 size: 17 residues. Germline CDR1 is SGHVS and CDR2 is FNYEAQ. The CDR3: CASSLFQGRSGANVLTF. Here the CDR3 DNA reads TGTGCCAGCAGCTTATTCCAGGGCCGCTCTGGGGCCAACGTCCTGACTTTC.

CDR3 sequence: CASSQPREAETQYF. The CDR3 DNA reads as TGTGCCAGCAGCCAACCCCGGGAAGCAGAGACCCAGTACTTC. J is TRBJ2-5 and V is TRBV7-6; TRBD2 might be the D (5 bases). V was trimmed by 5 bases and J by 4 bases, leaving 14 bases between them. This CDR3 has 14 amino acids. CDR1 is SGHVS and CDR2 is FNYEAQ in the germline V gene. Complete variable domain (other parts from reference TRBV7-6 and TRBJ2-5): GAGVSQSPRYKVTKRGQDVALRCDPISGHVSLYWYRQALGQGPEFLTYFNYEAQQDKSGLPNDRFSAERPEGSISTLTIQRTEQRDSAMYRCASSQPREAETQYFGPGTRLLVL.

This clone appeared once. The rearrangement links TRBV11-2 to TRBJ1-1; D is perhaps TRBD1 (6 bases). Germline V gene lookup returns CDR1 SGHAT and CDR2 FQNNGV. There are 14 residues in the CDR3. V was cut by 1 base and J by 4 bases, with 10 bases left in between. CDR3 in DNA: TGTGCCAGCAGCTTAGGTCAGGGGAGCACTGAAGCTTTCTTT. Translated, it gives CASSLGQGSTEAFF.

The CDR3: CASSPTGGNTGELFF. The CDR3 DNA reads as TGCGCCAGCAGCCCGACAGGGGGGAACACCGGGGAGCTGTTTTTT. The rearrangement links TRBV4-3 to TRBJ2-2; 9 bases agree with TRBD1. The germline V gene encodes CDR1 LGHNA and CDR2 YSLEER. The CDR3 is 15 residues long. J was trimmed by 1 base and V by 4 bases; bases with no gene match: 1.

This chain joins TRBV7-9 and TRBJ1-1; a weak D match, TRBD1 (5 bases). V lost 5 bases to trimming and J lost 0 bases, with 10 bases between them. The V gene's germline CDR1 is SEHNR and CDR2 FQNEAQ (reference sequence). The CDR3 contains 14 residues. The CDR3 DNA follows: TGTGCCAGCAGCCCGGGACGGATGAACACTGAAGCTTTCTTT. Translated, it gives CASSPGRMNTEAFF.

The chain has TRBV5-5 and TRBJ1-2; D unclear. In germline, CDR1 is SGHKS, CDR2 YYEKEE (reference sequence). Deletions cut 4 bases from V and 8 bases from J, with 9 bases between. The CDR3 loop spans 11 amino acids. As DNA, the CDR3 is TGTGCCAGCAGCCCGGTCGAGGGCTACACCTTC. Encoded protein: CASSPVEGYTF.

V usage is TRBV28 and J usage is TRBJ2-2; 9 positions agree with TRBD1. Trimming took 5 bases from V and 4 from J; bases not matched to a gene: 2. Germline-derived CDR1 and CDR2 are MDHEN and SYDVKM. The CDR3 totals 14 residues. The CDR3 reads CASSLQGATGELFF. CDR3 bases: TGTGCCAGCAGTCTACAGGGGGCCACCGGGGAGCTGTTTTTT.

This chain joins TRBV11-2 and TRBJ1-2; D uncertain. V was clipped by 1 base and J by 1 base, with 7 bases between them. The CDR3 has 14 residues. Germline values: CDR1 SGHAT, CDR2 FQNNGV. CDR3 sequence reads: CASSLGQLNYGYTF. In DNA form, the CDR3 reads TGTGCCAGCAGCTTAGGACAACTTAACTATGGCTACACCTTC.

The CDR3 DNA sequence: TGTGCCAGCAGTCCGATACAGCGGGCTAACACTGAAGCTTTCTTT. Residues: CASSPIQRANTEAFF. The J gene is TRBJ1-1, the V gene TRBV6-5; D not certain. Germline lookup yields CDR1 MNHEY and CDR2 SVGAGI. The CDR3 is made up of 15 amino acids. V gave up 5 bases and J gave up 2 bases, with 15 bases separating them.

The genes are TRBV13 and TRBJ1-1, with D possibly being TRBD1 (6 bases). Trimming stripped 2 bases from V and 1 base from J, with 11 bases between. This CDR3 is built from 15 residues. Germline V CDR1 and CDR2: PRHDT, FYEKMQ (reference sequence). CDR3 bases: TGTGCCAGCAGCTTAAGTCGCAGGGGGAACACTGAAGCTTTCTTT. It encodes CASSLSRRGNTEAFF. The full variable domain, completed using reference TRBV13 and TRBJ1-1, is AAGVIQSPRHLIKEKRETATLKCYPIPRHDTVYWYQQGPGQDPQFLISFYEKMQSDKGSIPDRFSAQQFSDYHSELNMSSLELGDSALYFCASSLSRRGNTEAFFGQGTRLTVV.